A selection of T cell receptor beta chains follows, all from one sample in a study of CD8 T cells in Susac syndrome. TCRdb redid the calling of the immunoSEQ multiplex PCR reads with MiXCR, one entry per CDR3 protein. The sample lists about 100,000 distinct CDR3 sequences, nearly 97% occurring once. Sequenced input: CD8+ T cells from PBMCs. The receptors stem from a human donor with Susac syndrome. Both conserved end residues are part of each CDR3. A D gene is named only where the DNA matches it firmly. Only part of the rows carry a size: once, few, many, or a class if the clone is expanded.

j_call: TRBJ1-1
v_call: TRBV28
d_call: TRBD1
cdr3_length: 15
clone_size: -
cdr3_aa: CASSYRTGLNTEAFF
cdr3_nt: TGTGCCAGCAGTTATAGGACAGGGTTGAACACTGAAGCTTTCTTT

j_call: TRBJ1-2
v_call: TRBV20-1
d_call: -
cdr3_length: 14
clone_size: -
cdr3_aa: CSARNGQGNGGYTF
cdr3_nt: TGCAGTGCTAGAAACGGGCAGGGGAACGGAGGCTACACCTTC

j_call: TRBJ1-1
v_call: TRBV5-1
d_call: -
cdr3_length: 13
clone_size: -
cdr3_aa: CASSSMTGTEAFF
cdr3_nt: TGCGCCAGCAGCTCAATGACAGGTACCGAAGCTTTCTTT

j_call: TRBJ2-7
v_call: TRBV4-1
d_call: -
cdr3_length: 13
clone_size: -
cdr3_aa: CASSQAYSYEQYF
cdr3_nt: TGCGCCAGCAGCCAGGCCTACAGCTACGAGCAGTACTTC

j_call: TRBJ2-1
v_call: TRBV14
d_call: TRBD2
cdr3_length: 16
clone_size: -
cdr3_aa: CASSPGRDYTYNEQFF
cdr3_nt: TGTGCCAGCAGCCCCGGCCGGGACTACACCTACAATGAGCAGTTCTTC

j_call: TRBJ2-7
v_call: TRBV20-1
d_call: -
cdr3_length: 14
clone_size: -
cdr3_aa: CSAQDGETSYEQYF
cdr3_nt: TGCAGTGCCCAGGACGGGGAGACATCCTACGAGCAGTACTTC

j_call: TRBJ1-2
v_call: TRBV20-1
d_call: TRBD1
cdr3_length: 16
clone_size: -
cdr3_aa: CSAASGTGPPNYGYTF
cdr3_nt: TGCAGTGCTGCATCCGGGACAGGGCCTCCTAACTATGGCTACACCTTC

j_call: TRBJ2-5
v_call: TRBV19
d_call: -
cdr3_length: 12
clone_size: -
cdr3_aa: CATHGGGETQYF
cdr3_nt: TGTGCCACCCACGGTGGGGGGGAGACCCAGTACTTC

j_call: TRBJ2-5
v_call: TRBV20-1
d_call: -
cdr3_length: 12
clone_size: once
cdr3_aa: CSAGAGQETQYF
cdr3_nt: TGCAGTGCCGGGGCTGGCCAAGAGACCCAGTACTTC

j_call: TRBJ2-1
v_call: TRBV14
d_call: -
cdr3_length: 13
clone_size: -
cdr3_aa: CASSPQGYNEQFF
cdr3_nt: TGTGCCAGCAGCCCACAGGGCTACAATGAGCAGTTCTTC

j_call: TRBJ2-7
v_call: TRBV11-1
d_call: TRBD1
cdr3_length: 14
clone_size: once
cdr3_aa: CASSPPGQKYEQYF
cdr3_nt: TGTGCCAGCAGCCCACCGGGACAGAAGTACGAGCAGTACTTC

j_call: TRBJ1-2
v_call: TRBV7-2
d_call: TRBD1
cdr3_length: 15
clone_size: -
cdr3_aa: CASSLGGQGTRGYTF
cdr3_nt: TGTGCCAGCAGCTTGGGGGGACAGGGGACGCGTGGCTACACCTTC

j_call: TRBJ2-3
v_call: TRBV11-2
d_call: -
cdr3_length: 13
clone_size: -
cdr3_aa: CASSLGAADTQYF
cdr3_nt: TGTGCCAGCAGCTTAGGGGCGGCAGATACGCAGTATTTT

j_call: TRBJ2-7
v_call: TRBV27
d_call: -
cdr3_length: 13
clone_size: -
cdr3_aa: CATAGSGANEQYF
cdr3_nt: TGTGCCACCGCGGGGTCGGGGGCCAACGAGCAGTACTTC

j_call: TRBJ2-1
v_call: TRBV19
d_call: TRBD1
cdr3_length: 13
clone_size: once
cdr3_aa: CASSSRDRDEQFF
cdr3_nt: TGTGCCAGTAGTAGCCGGGACAGAGATGAGCAGTTCTTC

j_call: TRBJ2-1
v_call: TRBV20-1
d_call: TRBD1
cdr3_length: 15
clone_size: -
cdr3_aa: CSARITGTANNEQFF
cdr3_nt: TGCAGTGCTAGAATAACCGGGACAGCCAACAATGAGCAGTTCTTC

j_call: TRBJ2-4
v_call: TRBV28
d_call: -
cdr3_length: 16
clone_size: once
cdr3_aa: CASSFQGLDVKNIQYF
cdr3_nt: TGTGCCAGCAGTTTCCAAGGTTTAGATGTCAAAAACATTCAGTACTTC

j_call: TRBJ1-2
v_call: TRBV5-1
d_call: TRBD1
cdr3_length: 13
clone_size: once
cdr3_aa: CASSPGQITDYTF
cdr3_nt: TGCGCCAGCAGCCCGGGACAGATCACGGACTACACCTTC

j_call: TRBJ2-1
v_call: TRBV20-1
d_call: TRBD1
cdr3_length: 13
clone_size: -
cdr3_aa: CSAHRGLYNEQFF
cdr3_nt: TGCAGTGCGCACAGGGGGCTCTACAATGAGCAGTTCTTC

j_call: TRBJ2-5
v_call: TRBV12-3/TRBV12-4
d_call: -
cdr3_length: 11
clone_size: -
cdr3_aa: CATGSGETQYF
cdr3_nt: TGTGCCACAGGAAGCGGGGAGACCCAGTACTTC

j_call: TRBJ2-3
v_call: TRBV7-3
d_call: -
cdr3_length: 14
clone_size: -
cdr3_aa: CASSPGWEPDTQYF
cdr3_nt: TGTGCCAGCAGCCCCGGCTGGGAGCCAGATACGCAGTATTTT

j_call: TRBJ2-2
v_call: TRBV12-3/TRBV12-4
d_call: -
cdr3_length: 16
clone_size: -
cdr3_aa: CASSTNGQIHTGELFF
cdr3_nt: TGTGCCAGCAGTACAAACGGACAGATTCACACCGGGGAGCTGTTTTTT

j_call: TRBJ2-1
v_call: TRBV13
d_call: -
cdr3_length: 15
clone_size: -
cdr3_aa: CASRAGDSSYNEQFF
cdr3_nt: TGTGCCAGCAGGGCGGGGGACAGCTCCTACAATGAGCAGTTCTTC

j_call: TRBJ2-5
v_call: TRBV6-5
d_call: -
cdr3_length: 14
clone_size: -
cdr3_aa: CASSYFRGKETQYF
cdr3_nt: TGTGCCAGCAGTTACTTTAGGGGGAAAGAGACCCAGTACTTC

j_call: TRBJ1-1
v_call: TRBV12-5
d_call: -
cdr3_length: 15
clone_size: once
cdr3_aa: CASGLVLRQDTEAFF
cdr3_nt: TGTGCTAGTGGTTTGGTCTTGCGACAGGACACTGAAGCTTTCTTT

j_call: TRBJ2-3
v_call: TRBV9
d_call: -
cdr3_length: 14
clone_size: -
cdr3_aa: CASSGGVTTDTQYF
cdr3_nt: TGTGCCAGCAGCGGGGGGGTAACCACAGATACGCAGTATTTT

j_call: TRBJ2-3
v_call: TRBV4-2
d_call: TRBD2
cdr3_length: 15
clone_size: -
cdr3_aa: CASSQAGTSADTQYF
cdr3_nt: TGTGCCAGCAGCCAAGCCGGAACTAGCGCCGATACGCAGTATTTT

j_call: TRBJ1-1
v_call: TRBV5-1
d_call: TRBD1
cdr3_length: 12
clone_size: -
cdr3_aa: CASSEGQGGAFF
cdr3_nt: TGCGCCAGCAGCGAAGGACAGGGGGGAGCTTTCTTT

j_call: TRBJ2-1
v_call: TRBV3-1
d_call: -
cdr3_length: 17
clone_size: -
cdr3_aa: CASSQDKFGSPYNEQFF
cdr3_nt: TGTGCCAGCAGCCAAGATAAGTTCGGCAGCCCCTACAATGAGCAGTTCTTC

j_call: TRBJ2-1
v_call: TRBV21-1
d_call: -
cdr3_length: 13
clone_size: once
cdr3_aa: CASIQGGLNEQFF
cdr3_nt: TGTGCCAGCATTCAGGGGGGGCTCAATGAGCAGTTCTTC

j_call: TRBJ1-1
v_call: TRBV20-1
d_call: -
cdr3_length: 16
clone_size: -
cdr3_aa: CSAIAWDQASDTEAFF
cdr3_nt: TGCAGTGCTATAGCTTGGGACCAAGCGTCCGACACTGAAGCTTTCTTT

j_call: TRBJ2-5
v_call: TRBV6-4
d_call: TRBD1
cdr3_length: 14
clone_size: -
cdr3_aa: CASSDSQGAETQYF
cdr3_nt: TGTGCCAGCAGTGACTCCCAGGGGGCAGAGACCCAGTACTTC

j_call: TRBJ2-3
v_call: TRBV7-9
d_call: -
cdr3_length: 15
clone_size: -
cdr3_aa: CASSFGRTSTDTQYF
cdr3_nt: TGTGCCAGCAGCTTCGGCAGAACTAGCACAGATACGCAGTATTTT

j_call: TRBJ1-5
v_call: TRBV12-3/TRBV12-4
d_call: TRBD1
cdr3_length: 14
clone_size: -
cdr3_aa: CASSFGTDNQPQHF
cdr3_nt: TGTGCCAGCAGTTTCGGGACAGATAATCAGCCCCAGCATTTT

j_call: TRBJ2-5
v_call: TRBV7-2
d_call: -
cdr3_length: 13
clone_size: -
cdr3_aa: CASGYLQGETQYF
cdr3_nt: TGTGCCAGCGGCTACCTCCAGGGGGAGACCCAGTACTTC

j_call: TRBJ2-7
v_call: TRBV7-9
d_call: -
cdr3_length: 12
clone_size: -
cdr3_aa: CASSPTGFEQYF
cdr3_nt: TGTGCCAGCAGCCCCACAGGGTTCGAGCAGTACTTC

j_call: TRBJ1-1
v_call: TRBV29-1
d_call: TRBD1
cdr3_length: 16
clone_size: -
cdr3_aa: CSVEGDRARSTPEAFF
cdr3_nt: TGCAGCGTTGAAGGGGACAGGGCTCGGTCTACCCCTGAAGCTTTCTTT

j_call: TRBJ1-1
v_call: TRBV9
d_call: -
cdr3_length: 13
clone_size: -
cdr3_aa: CASSVGPNTEAFF
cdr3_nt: TGTGCCAGCAGCGTAGGACCGAACACTGAAGCTTTCTTT

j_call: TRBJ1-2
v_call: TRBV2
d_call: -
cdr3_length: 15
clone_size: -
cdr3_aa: CAMYAGATRGYGYTF
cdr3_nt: TGTGCCATGTACGCCGGGGCGACCCGAGGCTATGGCTACACCTTC

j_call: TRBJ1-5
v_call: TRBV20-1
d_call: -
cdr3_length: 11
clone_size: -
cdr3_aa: CSATQGQPQHF
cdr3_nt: TGCAGTGCTACCCAGGGCCAGCCCCAGCATTTT

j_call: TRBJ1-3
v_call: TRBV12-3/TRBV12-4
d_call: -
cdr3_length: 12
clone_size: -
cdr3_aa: CASAPGVNTIYF
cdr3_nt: TGTGCCAGCGCCCCCGGTGTGAACACCATATATTTT

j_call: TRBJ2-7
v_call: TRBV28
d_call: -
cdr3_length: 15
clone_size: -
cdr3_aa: CASSLGRGGSHEQYF
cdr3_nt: TGTGCCAGCAGTTTGGGCAGGGGAGGGAGCCACGAGCAGTACTTC

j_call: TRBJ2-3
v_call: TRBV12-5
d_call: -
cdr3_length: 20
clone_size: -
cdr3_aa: CASGLVLSPDNKSITDTQYF
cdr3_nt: TGTGCTAGTGGTTTGGTACTCAGCCCAGACAATAAATCCATTACAGATACGCAGTATTTT

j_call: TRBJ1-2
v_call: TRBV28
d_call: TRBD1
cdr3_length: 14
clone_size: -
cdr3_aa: CASRLGINRGGYTF
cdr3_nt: TGTGCCAGCAGATTGGGCATCAACAGGGGAGGCTACACCTTC

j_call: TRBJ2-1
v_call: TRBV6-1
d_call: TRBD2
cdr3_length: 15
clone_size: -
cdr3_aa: CASSWDGGSYNEQFF
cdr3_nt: TGTGCCAGCAGTTGGGACGGGGGGTCCTACAATGAGCAGTTCTTC

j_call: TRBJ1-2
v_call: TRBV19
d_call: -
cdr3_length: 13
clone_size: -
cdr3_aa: CASSIGGTYGYTF
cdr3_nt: TGTGCCAGTAGTATCGGCGGAACCTATGGCTACACCTTC

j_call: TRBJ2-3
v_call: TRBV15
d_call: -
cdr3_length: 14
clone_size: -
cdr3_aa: CATARGADTDTQYF
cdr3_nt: TGTGCCACCGCCAGGGGGGCCGACACAGATACGCAGTATTTT

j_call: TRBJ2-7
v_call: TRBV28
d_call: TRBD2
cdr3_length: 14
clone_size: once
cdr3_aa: CASSFAGGTYEQYF
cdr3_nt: TGTGCCAGCAGTTTCGCGGGGGGCACCTACGAGCAGTACTTC

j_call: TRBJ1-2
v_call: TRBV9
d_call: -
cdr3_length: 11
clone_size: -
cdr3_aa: CASSASGGYTF
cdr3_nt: TGTGCCAGCAGCGCTAGTGGTGGCTACACCTTC

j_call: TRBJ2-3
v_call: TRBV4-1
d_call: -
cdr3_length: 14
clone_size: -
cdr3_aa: CASSQDSGTDTQYF
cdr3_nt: TGCGCCAGCAGCCAAGATAGCGGCACAGATACGCAGTATTTT

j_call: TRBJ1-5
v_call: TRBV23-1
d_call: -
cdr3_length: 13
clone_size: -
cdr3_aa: CAAKGRTYQPQHF
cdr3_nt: TGCGCCGCGAAAGGGAGGACGTATCAGCCCCAGCATTTT

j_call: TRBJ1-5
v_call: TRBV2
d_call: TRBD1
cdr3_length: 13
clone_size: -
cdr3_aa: CASRKDREQPQHF
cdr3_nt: TGTGCCAGCAGAAAGGACAGGGAACAGCCCCAGCATTTT

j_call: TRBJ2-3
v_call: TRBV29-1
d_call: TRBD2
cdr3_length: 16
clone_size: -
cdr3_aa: CSVAGTSGSSTDTQYF
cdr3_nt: TGCAGCGTTGCGGGGACTAGCGGGAGTAGTACAGATACGCAGTATTTT